The 23 T cell receptor beta chains below come from one sample, sequenced in a study of CD4 T cells in relation to SARS-CoV-2 and coronaviruses. The protocol was immunoSEQ multiplex PCR, while the TCRdb copy is restricted to in-frame clones and leaves out a portion. Here the sample spans 65,000 or so clones, 94% being singletons. The unexposed donors gave CD4+ T cells in about 2011-2018, prior to COVID-19. Sequenced sample: naive CD4+ T cells from PBMCs. As for subset: naive CD4+ T cells isolated by negative enrichment. These receptors came from a human donor in good health.

The chain uses TRBV27 and TRBJ2-1; tentative D call: TRBD1 (6 bases). The CDR3 has 16 residues. Per germline, CDR1 MNHEY and CDR2 SMNVEV (reference sequence). V dropped 2 bases and J dropped 0 bases, with 11 bases sitting between them. In DNA form, the CDR3 reads TGTGCCAGCAGTTTACTGACAGGATCCTCCTACAATGAGCAGTTCTTC. Amino acids: CASSLLTGSSYNEQFF.

This clone was observed a single time. V gene TRBV4-1 combines with J gene TRBJ2-7; D is undetermined. The CDR3 has 14 residues. V lost 4 bases and J 9 bases, leaving 19 bases between the germline ends. CDR1 is MGHRA, CDR2 YSYEKL, per germline. The CDR3 DNA is TGCGCCAGCAGCCCCTACGGGCTAGTAGGAAGGCAGTACTTC. Its translation is CASSPYGLVGRQYF.

V and J are TRBV11-2 and TRBJ2-6; D is perhaps TRBD1 or TRBD2 (5 bases each). With 5 bases removed from V and 1 base from J, the gap between germline ends came to 18 bases. The CDR3 spans 18 residues. CDR1 is SGHAT and CDR2 is FQNNGV in the germline V gene. The CDR3 DNA reads as TGTGCCAGCAGCATGGATCCGGGACGGGGTTCTGGGGCCAACGTCCTGACTTTC. Its protein is CASSMDPGRGSGANVLTF.

The chain links TRBV18 to TRBJ1-1; TRBD1 matches 7 bases. This CDR3 is 15 amino acids long. Germline values: CDR1 KGHSH, CDR2 LQKENI. V lost 5 bases, J lost 4 bases, and 10 bases stayed unmatched. The CDR3 coding sequence is TGTGCCAGCTCATCAGGGACAGCGTGGGGCACTGAAGCTTTCTTT. This translates into CASSSGTAWGTEAFF.

The chain carries TRBV30 and TRBJ2-2, with 8 bases identical to TRBD2. There are 13 residues in the CDR3. From germline, CDR1 is GTSNPN and CDR2 SVGIG (reference sequence). V shed 1 base, J shed 5 bases, and the junction held 0 bases outside the gene matches. The CDR3 coding sequence is TGTGCCTGGAGTGCTAGCGGGACCGGGGAGCTGTTTTTT. Protein: CAWSASGTGELFF.

The V and J genes are TRBV10-2 and TRBJ2-1; the match to TRBD2 covers 11 bases. The ends lost 6 bases at V and 4 bases at J; junction bases unmatched: 5. The germline CDR1 and CDR2 sequences are WSHSY and SAAADI. The length of the CDR3 is 15 residues. This CDR3 is CASRITSGGYNEQFF. The CDR3 DNA reads TGCGCCAGCAGGATCACTAGCGGGGGATACAATGAGCAGTTCTTC.

Only a few counts were recorded for this clone. The chain has TRBV27 and TRBJ1-3; no reliable D call. Deletions cut 5 bases from V and 4 bases from J, with 12 bases between. Germline CDR1 MNHEY, CDR2 SMNVEV (reference sequence). The CDR3 spans 14 residues. CDR3 protein: CASSEGQRGNTIYF. The CDR3 nucleotides are TGTGCCAGCAGTGAGGGTCAGCGAGGAAACACCATATATTTT.

The gene calls are TRBV2 and TRBJ1-5; a weak D match, TRBD1 (5 bases). Trimming removed 8 bases at V and 3 bases at J, with 17 bases between. Germline CDR1 reads SNHLY; CDR2 reads FYNNEI. The CDR3 covers 15 residues. In DNA, the CDR3 is TGTGCCAGCCTCAGTGGGGGGGACGTCAATCAGCCCCAGCATTTT. It translates to CASLSGGDVNQPQHF. Together with reference TRBV2 and TRBJ1-5, the CDR3 gives the full variable domain: EPEVTQTPSHQVTQMGQEVILRCVPISNHLYFYWYRQILGQKVEFLVSFYNNEISEKSEIFDDQFSVERPDGSNFTLKIRSTKLEDSAMYFCASLSGGDVNQPQHFGDGTRLSIL.

The chain recombines TRBV24-1 with TRBJ1-5, with D possibly matching TRBD1 (6 bases). V gave up 8 bases and J gave up 4 bases, with 14 bases separating them. Per germline, CDR1 KGHDR and CDR2 SFDVKD. The CDR3 length is 14 residues. The CDR3 protein is CATNNRDINQPQHF. In nucleotides, the CDR3 is TGTGCCACCAACAACCGGGACATAAATCAGCCCCAGCATTTT.

This clone was seen a single time. The chain is built from TRBV3-1 (or the pseudogene TRBV3-2) and TRBJ2-3; 9 bases are shared with TRBD2. The germline V gene has CDR1 LGHDT and CDR2 YNNKEL (reference sequence). This CDR3 contains 16 residues. With V trimmed by 2 bases and J by 4 bases, 7 bases remained unmatched. The CDR3 region is CASSQSATSGADTQYF. The CDR3 nucleotides read TGTGCCAGCAGCCAAAGTGCGACTAGCGGAGCAGATACGCAGTATTTT.

This clone was recorded a few times. The chain links TRBV19 to TRBJ1-5; no clear D gene. The V gene lost 1 base and the J gene lost 0 bases, with 7 bases spanning the gap. The CDR3 is 15 amino acids. In germline, CDR1 is LNHDA, CDR2 SQIVND (reference sequence). The CDR3 nucleotides are TGTGCCAGTAGTATAGGCCTGAATAGCAATCAGCCCCAGCATTTT. Residues: CASSIGLNSNQPQHF.

This chain connects TRBV11-2 to TRBJ2-7; D is perhaps TRBD1 (6 bases). Germline V gives CDR1 SGHAT, CDR2 FQNNGV. V was cut by 6 bases and J by 2 bases, with 23 bases left in between. The CDR3 is 17 residues long. The CDR3: CASRLADSRILAYEQYF. CDR3 coding DNA: TGTGCCAGCAGGTTGGCGGACAGCAGAATCCTCGCCTACGAGCAGTACTTC.

The genes are TRBV28 and TRBJ2-7; the match to TRBD1 covers 8 bases. Germline CDR1 and CDR2: MDHEN and SYDVKM. The CDR3 consists of 15 residues. Trimming removed 5 bases from V and 6 bases from J; junction bases left unmatched: 12. In nucleotides, the CDR3 is TGTGCCAGCAGTCAGCAAGGGACAGGTTCCGTCGAGCAGTACTTC. Translating it yields CASSQQGTGSVEQYF.

The genes are TRBV18 and TRBJ2-3; maybe TRBD2 (6 bases). V lost 1 base to trimming and J lost 6 bases, with 14 bases between them. The CDR3 is 15 residues long. Germline V CDR1 and CDR2: KGHSH, LQKENI. CDR3 nucleotide sequence: TGTGCCAGCTCACCACGGGACTCCCAGGACGATACGCAGTATTTT. Its translation: CASSPRDSQDDTQYF.

This clone was seen only a few times. This chain uses TRBV20-1 with TRBJ1-2; D unresolved. The CDR3 contains 10 residues. CDR1 DFQATT and CDR2 SNEGSKA come from the germline V gene (reference sequence). Trimming removed 5 bases at V and 2 bases at J, with 3 bases between. CDR3 protein: CSARNYGYTF. The CDR3 coding sequence is TGCAGTGCTCGGAACTATGGCTACACCTTC.

This chain uses TRBV5-1 with TRBJ2-1, with a tentative D call TRBD2 (6 bases). The CDR3 length is 14 residues. V shed 0 bases and J shed 6 bases, with 10 bases lying between them. Germline CDR1 reads SGHRS; CDR2 reads YFSETQ. CDR3 DNA sequence: TGCGCCAGCAGCTTGGCCAGCGGGCGCAATGAGCAGTTCTTC. Encoded protein: CASSLASGRNEQFF.

V and J are TRBV3-1 (or the pseudogene TRBV3-2) and TRBJ1-5; the D gene is possibly TRBD1 (5 bases). The germline CDR1 and CDR2 sequences are LGHDT and YNNKEL (reference sequence). The ends were cut back, 3 bases at V and 7 bases at J, with 7 bases in the middle. The CDR3 has 12 residues. This CDR3 is CASSHGGQPQHF. For the CDR3, the DNA is TGTGCCAGCAGCCACGGGGGGCAGCCCCAGCATTTT.

This chain uses TRBV30 with TRBJ1-1; TRBD1 aligns across 7 bases. J lost 5 bases, V lost 4 bases, and 10 bases had no gene match. CDR1 and CDR2 from the germline V gene are GTSNPN and SVGIG (reference sequence). This CDR3 has 14 amino acids. CDR3 protein: CAWTRLRGGTEAFF. The CDR3 nucleotides are TGTGCCTGGACCCGCCTCAGGGGGGGAACTGAAGCTTTCTTT.

The rearrangement links TRBV19 to TRBJ2-5, with a tentative D call TRBD1 (6 bases). V gave up 4 bases and J gave up 1 base, with 16 bases separating them. The germline CDR1 and CDR2 sequences are LNHDA and SQIVND (reference sequence). CDR3 length: 16 residues. The CDR3 DNA is TGTGCCAGTAGTACCCTCACAGGGCGATCCCAAGAGACCCAGTACTTC. Protein: CASSTLTGRSQETQYF.

The chain joins TRBV6-5 to TRBJ2-1; D is perhaps TRBD1 (6 bases). CDR1 and CDR2 from the germline V gene are MNHEY and SVGAGI. The CDR3 contains 15 residues. V shed 6 bases and J shed 0 bases, with 12 bases lying between them. As DNA, the CDR3 is TGTGCCAGCAGCCAGGACAGAAGCTCCTACAATGAGCAGTTCTTC. Residues: CASSQDRSSYNEQFF.

The V and J genes are TRBV15 and TRBJ1-1; D might be TRBD1 (5 bases). Germline V gives CDR1 LNHNV, CDR2 YYDKDF (reference sequence). The CDR3 length is 14 residues. Trimming removed 6 bases at V and 1 base at J, with 12 bases between. The CDR3 DNA follows: TGTGCCACCAGTAGTGGGACGGAGAACACTGAAGCTTTCTTT. This sequence encodes CATSSGTENTEAFF.

The V gene is TRBV7-8, the J gene TRBJ1-6, with D uncertain. CDR3 length: 15 amino acids. V was shortened by 5 bases and J by 0 bases, with 8 bases between the two germline ends. Germline V gene lookup returns CDR1 SGHVS and CDR2 FQNEAQ. DNA of the CDR3: TGTGCCAGCAGCCCAATCGGCTCCTATAATTCACCCCTCCACTTT. This codes for CASSPIGSYNSPLHF.

This chain connects TRBV2 to TRBJ1-5; 10 nucleotides agree with TRBD1. CDR3 length: 16 amino acids. Germline V lookup: CDR1 SNHLY, CDR2 FYNNEI. V dropped 0 bases and J dropped 6; count of bases not matched to a gene: 5. The CDR3, as DNA: TGTGCCAGCAGTGAAGCCGGGACAGGGGTCGGTCAGCCCCAGCATTTT. This gives the protein CASSEAGTGVGQPQHF.